One sample yielded the 32 T cell receptor beta chains listed below, sequenced in a study of cytomegalovirus exposure and HLA in healthy donors. PCR used 60 Vbeta primers and 13 Jbeta primers. Only in-frame clones appear in the TCRdb table, and some are missing; sequencing was by immunoSEQ multiplex PCR. This sample has tens of thousands of clones, with approximately 90% found just once. Sequencing was done on a sample of PBMCs. These TCRs come from a woman aged 40-49 years in good health and CMV-seropositive.

This chain connects TRBV6-1 to TRBJ1-3; 7 nucleotides line up with TRBD1. V shed 6 bases and J 4 bases; nucleotides not matched to a gene: 6. Germline V CDR1 and CDR2: MNHNS, SASEGT. The CDR3 consists of 14 residues. Here the CDR3 DNA reads TGTGCCAGCAGACCTCGACAGGGAGGAAACACCATATATTTT. This encodes CASRPRQGGNTIYF.

On this clone: Other nucleotide sequences from this sample produce the same CDR3. The J gene is TRBJ1-5, the V gene TRBV6-5; TRBD1 aligns across 7 bases. This CDR3 contains 14 residues. V dropped 4 bases and J dropped 2; count of bases not matched to a gene: 2. The germline V gene encodes CDR1 MNHEY and CDR2 SVGAGI. CDR3 nucleotides: TGTGCCAGCAGTTCCACAGGGGGCAATCAGCCCCAGCATTTT. This gives the protein CASSSTGGNQPQHF.

The V call is TRBV9, the J call TRBJ2-7; D gene uncertain. V lost 0 bases and J 3 bases, leaving 13 bases between the germline ends. The CDR3 contains 15 residues. Germline CDR1 SGDLS, CDR2 YYNGEE. In DNA, the CDR3 is TGTGCCAGCAGCGTAGGCTCGGAGCAGCTCTACGAGCAGTACTTC. It codes for CASSVGSEQLYEQYF.

The sample holds one count of this clone. The rearrangement uses TRBV7-2 and TRBJ2-5, with 9 bases lining up with TRBD1. Germline loops: CDR1 SGHTA, CDR2 FQGNSA. CDR3 size: 13 residues. Trimming at V came to 5 bases and at J to 5 bases, leaving 3 bases not matched to a gene. The CDR3 spells CASSLGTGETQYF. The CDR3 region has the DNA TGTGCCAGCAGCCTGGGGACAGGGGAGACCCAGTACTTC.

The rearrangement joins TRBV6-1 to TRBJ1-2; D is possibly TRBD1 (5 bases). Germline V CDR1 and CDR2: MNHNS, SASEGT. Trimming removed 3 bases from V and 8 bases from J, with 10 bases in between. The CDR3 is made up of 12 amino acids. CDR3: CASSDQGWGYTF. In nucleotides, the CDR3 is TGTGCCAGCAGTGATCAGGGTTGGGGCTACACCTTC.

The V gene is TRBV28, the J gene TRBJ2-5; 8 nucleotides align to TRBD2. The DNA end is a closer match to TRBJ2-7, so the J assignment may be wrong. The CDR3 loop spans 14 amino acids. From germline, CDR1 is MDHEN and CDR2 SYDVKM. The CDR3 DNA reads TGTGCCAGCAGACCGGGACTAGGTGGGGGCGAGCAGTACTTC. It specifies CASRPGLGGGEQYF.

This clone was seen more than once but under ten times. The chain carries TRBV4-1 and TRBJ1-5; no definite D call. The germline gives CDR1 MGHRA, CDR2 YSYEKL. V was shortened by 1 base and J by 5 bases, with 18 bases between the two germline ends. This CDR3 has 17 residues. This CDR3 reads CASSQVPYRRIHQPQHF. The CDR3 DNA reads TGCGCCAGCAGCCAAGTGCCCTATAGGAGGATCCATCAGCCCCAGCATTTT.

J is TRBJ2-1 and V is TRBV27, with 9 nucleotides matching TRBD2. V shed 7 bases and J 6 bases; nucleotides not matched to a gene: 4. Germline V gene data show CDR1 as MNHEY and CDR2 as SMNVEV (reference sequence). The CDR3 sequence is 13 residues long. CDR3 DNA sequence: TGTGCCAGCACTGATAGCGGGGGCAATGAGCAGTTCTTC. Protein sequence: CASTDSGGNEQFF.

This clone was found a few times. This chain joins TRBV4-3 and TRBJ1-3; possibly TRBD1 for D (6 bases). Germline V gene data show CDR1 as LGHNA and CDR2 as YSLEER. V lost 0 bases, J lost 8 bases, and 17 bases lay in between. There are 16 residues in the CDR3. CDR3 residues: CASSQERTAYSDTIYF. As DNA, the CDR3 is TGCGCCAGCAGCCAAGAAAGGACAGCATATTCAGACACCATATATTTT.

The chain recombines TRBV7-9 with TRBJ2-1, with 9 nucleotides matching TRBD1. Germline CDR1 and CDR2: SEHNR and FQNEAQ (reference sequence). The V segment lost 8 bases and the J segment 0 bases; nucleotides outside the gene matches: 2. This CDR3 has 14 residues. CDR3 DNA sequence: TGTGCCAGCCGGGGACAGGGCTCCTACAATGAGCAGTTCTTC. This encodes CASRGQGSYNEQFF.

V is TRBV30 and J is TRBJ2-5, with TRBD2 matching 7 bases. Germline V lookup: CDR1 GTSNPN, CDR2 SVGIG (reference sequence). The CDR3 extends over 13 amino acids. The J segment lost 5 bases and the V segment lost 1 base, leaving 4 bases of the junction unmatched. CDR3 in DNA: TGTGCCTGGAGTGGACTAGCTCGGGAGACCCAGTACTTC. Its protein is CAWSGLARETQYF.

This chain connects TRBV5-1 to TRBJ1-3; perhaps TRBD1 as D (5 bases). The germline V gene encodes CDR1 SGHRS and CDR2 YFSETQ. The CDR3 extends over 14 amino acids. Between the trimmed V and J ends, which lost 0 bases and 3 bases, there was a span of 7 bases. DNA of the CDR3: TGCGCCAGCAGCTTGGCAGGGTATGGAAACACCATATATTTT. It specifies CASSLAGYGNTIYF.

The rearrangement uses TRBV7-7 and TRBJ2-5; 9 nucleotides align to TRBD2. The CDR3 totals 15 residues. In germline, CDR1 is SSHAT, CDR2 FNYEAQ (reference sequence). V gave up 5 bases and J gave up 3 bases; unmatched junction bases: 7. The CDR3 DNA reads as TGTGCCAGCAGCCTTGGGACTAGCAGAGAAGAGACCCAGTACTTC. It yields the protein CASSLGTSREETQYF.

The chain links TRBV4-1 to TRBJ1-2; 10 bases are shared with TRBD1. The ends lost 1 base at V and 8 bases at J; junction bases unmatched: 7. CDR3 length equals 15 residues. Germline loops: CDR1 MGHRA, CDR2 YSYEKL. CDR3 sequence (DNA): TGCGCCAGCAGCCAAGTATGGGACAGGGGTTTGGGCTACACCTTC. The encoded protein is CASSQVWDRGLGYTF.

The CDR3: CASSRGTTEAFF. CDR3 sequence (DNA): TGTGCCAGCAGCCGGGGGACCACTGAAGCTTTCTTT. V is TRBV7-9 and J is TRBJ1-1; possible D gene TRBD1, 5 bases. V dropped 5 bases and J dropped 4 bases, with 8 bases sitting between them. The CDR3 covers 12 residues. Germline V gives CDR1 SEHNR, CDR2 FQNEAQ (reference sequence).

V is TRBV27 and J is TRBJ1-1, with 7 bases matching TRBD1. V lost 6 bases to trimming and J lost 0 bases; unmatched junction nucleotides: 4. CDR1 is MNHEY and CDR2 is SMNVEV in the germline V gene (reference sequence). This CDR3 is built from 14 residues. CDR3 sequence reads: CASSRDRVNTEAFF. CDR3 bases: TGTGCCAGCAGCCGCGACAGGGTGAACACTGAAGCTTTCTTT.

V gene TRBV28 combines with J gene TRBJ1-5, with D unclear. With 10 bases removed from V and 0 bases from J, the gap between germline ends came to 19 bases. The CDR3 totals 16 residues. CDR1 MDHEN and CDR2 SYDVKM come from the germline V gene. In nucleotides, the CDR3 is TGTGCCACCCTAGGCTACCTAAGGTATAGCAATCAGCCCCAGCATTTT. The encoded protein is CATLGYLRYSNQPQHF.

The chain links TRBV4-3 to TRBJ1-2, with D possibly matching TRBD1 (6 bases). This CDR3 comprises 17 residues. The germline V gene encodes CDR1 LGHNA and CDR2 YSLEER. V lost 1 base and J 2 bases, leaving 17 bases between the germline ends. CDR3 sequence: CASSQAGTPYGNYGYTF. In DNA, the CDR3 is TGCGCCAGCAGCCAAGCGGGGACACCCTACGGCAACTATGGCTACACCTTC.

The chain recombines TRBV28 with TRBJ1-2; D not certain. This CDR3 spans 13 amino acids. The germline V gene has CDR1 MDHEN and CDR2 SYDVKM. The ends were cut back, 5 bases at V and 5 bases at J, with 12 bases in the middle. This chain's CDR3 is CASSLLGGYGYTF. The CDR3 region has the DNA TGTGCCAGCAGTCTCCTGGGCGGGTATGGCTACACCTTC.

The rearrangement uses TRBV28 and TRBJ1-1; D perhaps matches TRBD1 (5 bases). The CDR3 extends over 13 amino acids. Germline V gene data show CDR1 as MDHEN and CDR2 as SYDVKM. Trimming removed 5 bases from V and 6 bases from J, with 13 bases in between. The CDR3: CASSHQGSPEAFF. The CDR3 DNA sequence: TGTGCCAGCAGTCACCAGGGTTCCCCTGAAGCTTTCTTT.

This rearrangement joins TRBV6-5 to TRBJ2-7, with a tentative D call TRBD2 (5 bases). The CDR3 runs 14 residues. V was cut by 2 bases and J by 4 bases, with 12 bases left in between. The germline V gene has CDR1 MNHEY and CDR2 SVGAGI. CDR3 protein: CASSYGTPGYEQYF. CDR3 sequence (DNA): TGTGCCAGCAGTTACGGAACCCCGGGGTACGAGCAGTACTTC.

This chain joins TRBV5-6 and TRBJ1-6; D call uncertain. V lost 2 bases, J lost 9 bases, and 12 bases lay in between. The CDR3 loop spans 14 amino acids. Germline V gene sequence: CDR1 SGHDT, CDR2 YYEEEE. The CDR3 DNA follows: TGTGCCAGCAGCTTTCAAGTCGGTGGTTCACCCCTCCACTTT. Encoded protein: CASSFQVGGSPLHF.

This clone turned up a few times. V and J are TRBV5-6 and TRBJ1-4; TRBD1 might be the D (5 bases). Trimming took off 4 bases at V and 5 bases at J, with 12 bases between the two ends. Looked up from germline, CDR1 is SGHDT and CDR2 is YYEEEE. This CDR3 spans 14 amino acids. CDR3 region: CASSETGLNEKLFF. The CDR3 DNA reads as TGTGCCAGCAGCGAAACGGGACTCAATGAAAAACTGTTTTTT.

V usage is TRBV7-9 and J usage is TRBJ1-4; 9 nucleotides align to TRBD1. J gave up 10 bases and V 7 bases, and 1 base lay outside the gene matches. Germline V lookup: CDR1 SEHNR, CDR2 FQNEAQ (reference sequence). The CDR3 totals 11 residues. CDR3 coding DNA: TGTGCCAGCAAACAGGGGGCAAAACTGTTTTTT. This codes for CASKQGAKLFF.

This chain connects TRBV4-2 to TRBJ2-1, with D tentatively TRBD2 (7 bases). Looked up from germline, CDR1 is LGHNA and CDR2 is YNFKEQ. CDR3 size: 16 residues. Deletions cut 1 base from V and 4 bases from J, with 14 bases between. In DNA, the CDR3 is TGTGCCAGCAGCCAAGGGGGAGGGGGGGAGTACAATGAGCAGTTCTTC. Amino acid sequence: CASSQGGGGEYNEQFF.

The CDR3 sequence is CASSLALAGGTQYF. CDR3 in DNA: TGTGCCAGCAGCTTAGCTCTGGCAGGTGGTACGCAGTATTTT. The V gene is TRBV11-1, the J gene TRBJ2-3, with unresolved D. CDR3 length: 14 amino acids. Germline assignment: CDR1 SGHAT and CDR2 FQDESV (reference sequence). Trimming removed 0 bases at V and 8 bases at J, with 12 bases between.

The V and J genes are TRBV6-5 and TRBJ2-5; 9 nucleotides match TRBD1. With 4 bases clipped from V and 1 base from J, the junction kept 4 bases outside the gene matches. Germline CDR1 and CDR2: MNHEY and SVGAGI. There are 15 residues in the CDR3. As DNA, the CDR3 is TGTGCCAGCAGTTTGGACAGGGGTATCCAAGAGACCCAGTACTTC. Translating gives CASSLDRGIQETQYF.

The V call is TRBV9, the J call TRBJ2-1; D is unclear. Germline values: CDR1 SGDLS, CDR2 YYNGEE. CDR3 length: 16 amino acids. V was trimmed by 0 bases and J by 3 bases, leaving 13 bases between them. The CDR3 here is CASSVADQVYYNEQFF. In DNA form, the CDR3 reads TGTGCCAGCAGCGTAGCTGATCAGGTTTACTACAATGAGCAGTTCTTC.

V and J are TRBV6-5 and TRBJ1-1; D gene unclear. Germline V gives CDR1 MNHEY, CDR2 SVGAGI. CDR3 length: 12 residues. The CDR3 is CASQRGNTEAFF. CDR3 nucleotides: TGTGCAAGCCAGCGGGGGAACACTGAAGCTTTCTTT.

The chain combines TRBV7-2 with TRBJ2-5; D might be TRBD2 (6 bases). The V end was cut by 3 bases, the J end by 5 bases, with 16 bases between. CDR1 is SGHTA, CDR2 FQGNSA, per germline. The CDR3 sequence is 15 residues long. CDR3 sequence: CASSFSAGSGETQYF. CDR3 in DNA: TGTGCCAGCAGCTTTTCTGCGGGGTCCGGGGAGACCCAGTACTTC.

This chain uses TRBV7-2 with TRBJ1-3; TRBD1 might be the D (6 bases). The CDR3 is 16 amino acids. The germline V and J ends were trimmed by 5 bases and 0 bases, with 14 bases remaining between them. CDR1 SGHTA and CDR2 FQGNSA come from the germline V gene. The CDR3 loop reads CASSRAGAYSGNTIYF. CDR3 nucleotides: TGTGCCAGCAGCCGAGCGGGGGCCTACTCTGGAAACACCATATATTTT.

The chain uses TRBV11-2 and TRBJ1-2; tentatively, D is TRBD1 (5 bases). The V and J ends lost 6 bases and 8 bases respectively, with 16 bases between them. The V gene's germline CDR1 is SGHAT and CDR2 FQNNGV. CDR3 length equals 13 residues. The CDR3 DNA reads as TGTGCCAGCAGTAGCGGGACCCCCGAAGGCTACACCTTC. This codes for CASSSGTPEGYTF.